Each of the 9 T cell receptor beta chains below was sequenced from the same sample in a study of shared clonotypes between healthy human individuals. Assay used: immunoSEQ multiplex PCR; TCRdb lists only in-frame clones, some missing. The data hold around 1.1 million clones, with about 84% observed a single time. The source material was memory CD4+ T cells from PBMCs. Subset meaning: CD45RA-negative fraction. These receptors were obtained from a man younger than 35 in good health. Some clones in this sample may be carry-over from other donors' samples.

The chain couples TRBV7-2 to TRBJ2-1; no firm D call. CDR1 and CDR2 from the germline V gene are SGHTA and FQGNSA. The length of the CDR3 is 15 residues. V was cut by 5 bases and J by 0 bases, with 11 bases left in between. The CDR3 nucleotides are TGTGCCAGCAGCCCGGCCGCAAACTCCTACAATGAGCAGTTCTTC. Protein sequence: CASSPAANSYNEQFF.

The rearrangement joins TRBV5-1 to TRBJ2-5; TRBD2 aligns across 12 bases. The CDR3 length is 14 residues. Germline-derived CDR1 and CDR2 are SGHRS and YFSETQ. With 3 bases clipped from V and 3 bases from J, the junction kept 0 bases outside the gene matches. CDR3 bases: TGCGCCAGCAGCTGGACTAGCGGGGAAGAGACCCAGTACTTC. Protein: CASSWTSGEETQYF.

V and J are TRBV7-8 and TRBJ1-5; 10 nucleotides agree with TRBD1. Germline CDR1 reads SGHVS; CDR2 reads FQNEAQ. This CDR3 has 17 amino acids. Trimming at V came to 6 bases and at J to 1 base, leaving 9 bases not matched to a gene. CDR3 DNA sequence: TGTGCCAGCAGAGCCGGGACAGGGGTAGGGAGCAATCAGCCCCAGCATTTT. As protein: CASRAGTGVGSNQPQHF.

V is TRBV4-2 and J is TRBJ2-3, with a weak D call TRBD2 (6 bases). The CDR3 has 13 amino acids. V was trimmed by 1 base and J by 6 bases, leaving 8 bases between them. The germline V gene has CDR1 LGHNA and CDR2 YNFKEQ. CDR3 in amino acids: CASSQGRGDTQYF. The CDR3 coding sequence is TGTGCCAGCAGCCAAGGGCGGGGTGATACGCAGTATTTT.

This rearrangement joins TRBV9 to TRBJ1-4; the D gene is possibly TRBD1 (5 bases). CDR1 and CDR2 (germline): SGDLS, YYNGEE. Trimming shortened V by 0 bases and J by 11 bases, and 14 bases separated the two germline ends. CDR3 length: 14 residues. The CDR3 loop is CASSVVRDGGKLFF. The CDR3 DNA reads TGTGCCAGCAGCGTAGTCAGGGACGGGGGGAAACTGTTTTTT.

As regards this clone: One end of the junction does not line up with germline, which may come from a read error. V and J are TRBV5-6 and TRBJ2-7; D tentatively reads TRBD1 or TRBD2 (5 bases each). Germline V gene lookup returns CDR1 SGHDT and CDR2 YYEEEE. CDR3 length equals 11 residues. Here the CDR3 reads CASSTPGPQGF. CDR3 nucleotides: TGTGCCAGCAGCACGCCGGGGCCGCAAGGCTTC.

The J gene is TRBJ2-7, the V gene TRBV7-9; 9 positions match TRBD2. The CDR3 runs 15 residues. Trimming removed 4 bases from V and 7 bases from J; junction bases left unmatched: 11. Germline-derived CDR1 and CDR2 are SEHNR and FQNEAQ (reference sequence). CDR3 nucleotide sequence: TGTGCCAGCAGCTCCCGGAGTAGCGGGAGCGGGGAGCAGTACTTC. It yields the protein CASSSRSSGSGEQYF. Drawing the rest from reference TRBV7-9 and TRBJ2-7, the complete variable domain is DTGVSQNPRHKITKRGQNVTFRCDPISEHNRLYWYRQTLGQGPEFLTYFQNEAQLEKSRLLSDRFSAERPKGSFSTLEIQRTEQGDSAMYLCASSSRSSGSGEQYFGPGTRLTVT.

The count of this clone is one. J is TRBJ2-3 and V is TRBV18; TRBD1 might be the D (6 bases). V lost 5 bases to trimming and J lost 6 bases, with 9 bases between them. Germline V gives CDR1 KGHSH, CDR2 LQKENI. The CDR3 runs 12 residues. Written as DNA, the CDR3 is TGTGCCAGCTCAGTTGGACAGGATACGCAGTATTTT. Its protein is CASSVGQDTQYF.

Details on this clone: Being one base from a much bigger clone, this may be a read error. The chain has TRBV7-9 and TRBJ2-3; 9 positions agree with TRBD1. In germline, CDR1 is SEHNR, CDR2 FQNEAQ (reference sequence). V shed 3 bases, J shed 3 bases, and the junction held 1 base outside the gene matches. The CDR3 sequence is 14 residues long. The CDR3 nucleotides are TGTGCCAGCAGCTTGGGGACAGGGACAGATACGCAGTATTTT. Translated: CASSLGTGTDTQYF.